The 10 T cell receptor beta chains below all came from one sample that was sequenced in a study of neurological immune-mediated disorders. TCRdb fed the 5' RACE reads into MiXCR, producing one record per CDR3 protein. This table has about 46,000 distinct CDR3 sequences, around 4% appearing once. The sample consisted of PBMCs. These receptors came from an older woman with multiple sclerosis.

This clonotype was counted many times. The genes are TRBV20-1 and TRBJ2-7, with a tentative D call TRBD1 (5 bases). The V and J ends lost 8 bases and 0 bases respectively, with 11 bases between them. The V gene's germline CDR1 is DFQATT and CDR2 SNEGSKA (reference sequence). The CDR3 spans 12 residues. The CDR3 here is CSPTDTSYEQYF. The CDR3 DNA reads TGCAGTCCTACGGACACCTCCTACGAGCAGTACTTC.

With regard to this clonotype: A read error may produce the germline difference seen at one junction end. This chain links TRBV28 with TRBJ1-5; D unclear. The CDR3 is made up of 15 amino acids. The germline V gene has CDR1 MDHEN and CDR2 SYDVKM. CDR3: CASSVSPGSNQPQNF. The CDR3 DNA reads TGTGCCAGCAGTGTATCCCCAGGTTCTAATCAGCCCCAGAATTTT.

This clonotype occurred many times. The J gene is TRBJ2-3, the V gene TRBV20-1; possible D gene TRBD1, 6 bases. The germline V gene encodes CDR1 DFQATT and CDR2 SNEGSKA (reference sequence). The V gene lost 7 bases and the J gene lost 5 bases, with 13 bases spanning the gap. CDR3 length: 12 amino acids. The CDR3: CSGYRELDTQYF. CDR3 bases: TGCAGTGGTTACAGGGAATTAGATACGCAGTATTTT.

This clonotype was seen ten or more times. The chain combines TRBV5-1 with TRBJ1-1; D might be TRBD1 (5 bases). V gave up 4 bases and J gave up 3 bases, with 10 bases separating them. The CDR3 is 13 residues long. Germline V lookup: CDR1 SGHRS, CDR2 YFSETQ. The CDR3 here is CASSKEGDTEAFF. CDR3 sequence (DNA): TGCGCCAGCAGCAAGGAAGGGGACACTGAAGCTTTCTTT. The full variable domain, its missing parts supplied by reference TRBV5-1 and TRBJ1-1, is KAGVTQTPRYLIKTRGQQVTLSCSPISGHRSVSWYQQTPGQGLQFLFEYFSETQRNKGNFPGRFSGRQFSNSRSEMNVSTLELGDSALYLCASSKEGDTEAFFGQGTRLTVV.

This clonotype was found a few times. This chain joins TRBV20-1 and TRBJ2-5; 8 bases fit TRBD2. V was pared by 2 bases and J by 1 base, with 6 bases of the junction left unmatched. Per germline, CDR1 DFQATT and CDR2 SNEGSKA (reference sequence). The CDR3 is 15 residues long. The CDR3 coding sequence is TGCAGTGCTAGAACGGCTGCGGGAGGCCAAGAGACCCAGTACTTC. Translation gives CSARTAAGGQETQYF.

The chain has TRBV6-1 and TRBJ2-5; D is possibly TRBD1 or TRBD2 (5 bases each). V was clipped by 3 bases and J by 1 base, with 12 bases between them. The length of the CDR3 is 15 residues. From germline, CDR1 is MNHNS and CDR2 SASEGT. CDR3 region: CASSDGDLSQETQYF. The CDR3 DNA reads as TGTGCCAGCAGTGATGGGGACCTCTCCCAAGAGACCCAGTACTTC.

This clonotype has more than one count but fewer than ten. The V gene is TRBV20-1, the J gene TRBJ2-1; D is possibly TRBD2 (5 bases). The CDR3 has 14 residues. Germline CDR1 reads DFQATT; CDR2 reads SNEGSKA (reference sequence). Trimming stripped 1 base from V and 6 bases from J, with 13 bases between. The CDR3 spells CSARAREGVNEQFF. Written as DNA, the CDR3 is TGCAGTGCTAGAGCCCGGGAAGGTGTCAATGAGCAGTTCTTC.

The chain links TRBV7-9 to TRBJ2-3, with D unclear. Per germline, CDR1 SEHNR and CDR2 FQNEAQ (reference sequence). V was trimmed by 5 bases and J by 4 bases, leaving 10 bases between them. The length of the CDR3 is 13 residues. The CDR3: CASSLNGADTQYF. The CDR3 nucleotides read TGTGCCAGCAGCCTAAACGGCGCAGATACGCAGTATTTT.

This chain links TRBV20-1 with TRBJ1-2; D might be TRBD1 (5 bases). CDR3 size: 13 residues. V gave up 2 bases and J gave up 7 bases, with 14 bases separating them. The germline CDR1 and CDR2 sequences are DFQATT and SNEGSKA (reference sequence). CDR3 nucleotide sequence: TGCAGTGCTAGAATTTTGAGGGGCAGTGGCTACACCTTC. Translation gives CSARILRGSGYTF.

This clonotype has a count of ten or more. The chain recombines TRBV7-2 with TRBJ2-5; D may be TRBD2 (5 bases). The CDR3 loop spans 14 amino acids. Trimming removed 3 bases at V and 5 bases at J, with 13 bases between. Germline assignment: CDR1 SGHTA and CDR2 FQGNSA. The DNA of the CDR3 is TGTGCCAGCAGCTTGCAAGCGGTATGGGAGACCCAGTACTTC. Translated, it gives CASSLQAVWETQYF.